This record covers a single TCR beta chain. The antigen remains unidentified. Method: immunoSEQ multiplex PCR; TCRdb's copy keeps in-frame clones and lacks some. The sample consists of 95,000 to 150,000 clones, over 80% of them appearing once. Germline CDR1 reads SGHVS; CDR2 reads FNYEAQ. The CDR3 consists of 14 residues. The V and J ends lost 0 bases and 4 bases respectively, with 10 bases between them. The sample belongs to a study of T cell responses to AZD1222 COVID-19 vaccine. Findings and limits, study-wide: Vaccine-related CD4 TCRs covered spike, predominating at 160-218 and 743-854.

The J gene is TRBJ2-7, the V gene TRBV7-6; D not certain. The source is an adult in good health. Sample: peripheral blood, taken on day 0 of AZD1222 vaccination. CDR3 in DNA: TGTGCCAGCAGCTTAGCAGAGTGGAAGTACGAGCAGTACTTC. Translation: CASSLAEWKYEQYF.